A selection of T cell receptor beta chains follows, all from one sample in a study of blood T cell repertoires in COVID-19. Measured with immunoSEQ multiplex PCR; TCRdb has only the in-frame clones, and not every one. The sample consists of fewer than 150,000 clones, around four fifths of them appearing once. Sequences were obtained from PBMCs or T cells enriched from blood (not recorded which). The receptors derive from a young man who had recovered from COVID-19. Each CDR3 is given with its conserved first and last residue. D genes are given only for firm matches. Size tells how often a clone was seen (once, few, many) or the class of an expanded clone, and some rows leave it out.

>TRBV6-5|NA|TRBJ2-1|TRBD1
CASRKDGTAHNEQFF
TGTGCCAGCAGAAAGGACGGGACAGCCCACAATGAGCAGTTCTTC
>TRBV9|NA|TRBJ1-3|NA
CASSVTGPGPGNTIYF
TGTGCCAGCAGCGTAACAGGCCCAGGGCCAGGAAACACCATATATTTT
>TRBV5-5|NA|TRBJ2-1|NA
CASSFSASSYNEQFF
TGTGCCAGCAGCTTTTCAGCGAGCTCCTACAATGAGCAGTTCTTC
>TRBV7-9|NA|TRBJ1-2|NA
CASSLSAGVHYGYTF
TGTGCCAGCAGCTTATCCGCAGGGGTCCACTATGGCTACACCTTC
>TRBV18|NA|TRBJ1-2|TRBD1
CASSAGQGYGYTF
TGTGCCAGCTCAGCGGGACAGGGTTATGGCTACACCTTC
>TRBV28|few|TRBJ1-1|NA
CASSVPGQENTEAFF
TGTGCCAGCAGCGTCCCGGGACAAGAGAACACTGAAGCTTTCTTT
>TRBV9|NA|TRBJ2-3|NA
CASSVGGSRGVDTQYF
TGTGCCAGCAGCGTAGGTGGGTCCAGGGGTGTCGATACGCAGTATTTT
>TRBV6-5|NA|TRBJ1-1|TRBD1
CASRDKTGGDTEAFF
TGTGCCAGCAGAGACAAGACAGGGGGTGACACTGAAGCTTTCTTT
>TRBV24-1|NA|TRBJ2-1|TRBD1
CATSEGQGVVNEQFF
TGTGCCACCAGTGAGGGACAGGGGGTCGTCAATGAGCAGTTCTTC
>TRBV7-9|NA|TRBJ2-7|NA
CASSFAGGEQYF
TGTGCCAGCAGCTTCGCAGGTGGCGAGCAGTACTTC
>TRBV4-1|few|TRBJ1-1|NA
CASSHSDSDPWGNTEAFF
TGCGCCAGCAGCCACTCCGACAGCGACCCTTGGGGGAACACTGAAGCTTTCTTT
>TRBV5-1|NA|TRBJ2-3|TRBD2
CASSPRLAGDGTDTQYF
TGCGCCAGCAGCCCCCGACTAGCGGGAGATGGTACAGATACGCAGTATTTT
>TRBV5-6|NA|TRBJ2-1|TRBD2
CASRKREGLNEQFF
TGTGCCAGCAGGAAGCGGGAGGGCCTCAATGAGCAGTTCTTC
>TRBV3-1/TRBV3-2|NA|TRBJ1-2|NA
CASSLNSRGYTF
TGTGCCAGCAGCCTGAACAGTCGTGGCTACACCTTC
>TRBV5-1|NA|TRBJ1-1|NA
CASSLGAMNTEAFF
TGCGCCAGCAGCTTGGGAGCTATGAACACTGAAGCTTTCTTT
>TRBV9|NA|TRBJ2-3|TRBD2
CASSAGLAHDTQYF
TGTGCCAGCAGCGCAGGACTAGCACATGATACGCAGTATTTT
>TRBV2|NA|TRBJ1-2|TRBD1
CASSEHVGGDAGYTF
TGTGCCAGCAGTGAACATGTAGGGGGCGATGCTGGCTACACCTTC
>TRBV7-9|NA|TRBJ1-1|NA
CASSPAGTEAFF
TGTGCCAGCAGCCCAGCGGGGACTGAAGCTTTCTTT
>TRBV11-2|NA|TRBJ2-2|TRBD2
CASSLVGTSGGGELFF
TGTGCCAGCAGCTTAGTGGGGACTAGCGGGGGCGGGGAGCTGTTTTTT
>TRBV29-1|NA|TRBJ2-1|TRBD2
CSVRDLAGGPSEQFF
TGCAGCGTACGGGACCTGGCGGGAGGGCCAAGTGAGCAGTTCTTC
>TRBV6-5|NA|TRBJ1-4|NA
CATKKGQHNEKLFF
TGTGCCACCAAGAAAGGACAGCATAATGAAAAACTGTTTTTT
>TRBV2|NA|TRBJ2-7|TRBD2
CASSEALAGVTQYF
TGTGCCAGCAGTGAAGCGCTTGCGGGGGTAACGCAGTACTTC
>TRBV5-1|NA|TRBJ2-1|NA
CASSLEQGSYNEQFF
TGCGCCAGCAGCTTGGAACAGGGCTCCTACAATGAGCAGTTCTTC
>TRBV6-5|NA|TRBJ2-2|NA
CASSYGGRNGELFF
TGTGCCAGCAGTTACGGTGGGAGGAACGGGGAGCTGTTTTTT
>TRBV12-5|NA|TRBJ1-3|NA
CASSYGNTIYF
TGTGCTAGTTCGTATGGAAACACCATATATTTT
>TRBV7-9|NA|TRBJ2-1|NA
CASRQQDISLRGEQFF
TGTGCCAGCAGACAGCAGGACATTTCCCTCCGGGGGGAGCAGTTCTTC
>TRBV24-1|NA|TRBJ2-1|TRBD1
CATSATGRNEQFF
TGTGCCACCAGTGCGACAGGGCGCAATGAGCAGTTCTTC
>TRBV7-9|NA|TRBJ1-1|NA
CASSLAREGAFF
TGTGCCAGCAGCTTAGCTCGGGAAGGAGCTTTCTTT
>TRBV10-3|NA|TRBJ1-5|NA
CAISSGLDQPQHF
TGTGCCATCAGTTCCGGGTTGGATCAGCCCCAGCATTTT
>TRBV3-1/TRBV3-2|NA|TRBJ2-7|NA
CASSLRAYEQYF
TGTGCCAGCAGCCTACGGGCCTACGAGCAGTACTTC
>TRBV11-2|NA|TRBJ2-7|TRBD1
CASSLTLTGGEQYF
TGTGCCAGCAGCTTAACCCTTACAGGGGGCGAGCAGTACTTC
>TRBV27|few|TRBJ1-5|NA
CASSPRMGNQPQHF
TGTGCCAGCAGCCCCAGGATGGGCAATCAGCCCCAGCATTTT
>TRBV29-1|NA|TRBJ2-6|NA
CSVVLDRDFSGANVLTF
TGCAGCGTTGTTTTAGACAGGGACTTTTCTGGGGCCAACGTCCTGACTTTC
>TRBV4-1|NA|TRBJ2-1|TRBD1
CASSQDGLRGLFF
TGCGCCAGCAGCCAAGATGGTCTCAGGGGGCTCTTCTTC
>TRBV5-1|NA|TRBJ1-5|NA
CASSLSGDMLNQPQHF
TGCGCCAGCAGCTTGTCGGGGGATATGCTCAATCAGCCCCAGCATTTT